One and the same sample provided the 5 T cell receptor beta chains below, sequenced in a study of blood T cell repertoires in COVID-19. The method was immunoSEQ multiplex PCR; TCRdb's version includes in-frame clones alone and lacks a portion of them. The sample carries roughly 260,000 clones, roughly 88% recorded once. The sequenced sample was PBMCs or T cells enriched from blood (not recorded which). These receptors were collected from a woman aged 50 to 60 who had recovered from COVID-19.

V and J are TRBV7-9 and TRBJ1-5; 9 bases are shared with TRBD1. J lost 7 bases, V lost 5 bases, and 6 bases had no gene match. The germline gives CDR1 SEHNR, CDR2 FQNEAQ (reference sequence). The CDR3 extends over 14 amino acids. CDR3 in amino acids: CASSLGQGLQPQHF. The CDR3 nucleotides are TGTGCCAGCAGCCTTGGACAGGGGTTACAGCCCCAGCATTTT. Drawing the rest from reference TRBV7-9 and TRBJ1-5, the complete variable domain is DTGVSQNPRHKITKRGQNVTFRCDPISEHNRLYWYRQTLGQGPEFLTYFQNEAQLEKSRLLSDRFSAERPKGSFSTLEIQRTEQGDSAMYLCASSLGQGLQPQHFGDGTRLSIL.

The sample holds a few counts of this clone. The CDR3 is CASSKVPETGPPQHF. The CDR3 DNA follows: TGTGCCAGCAGCAAAGTGCCCGAGACAGGGCCGCCCCAGCATTTT. The chain couples TRBV21-1 to TRBJ1-5; TRBD1 is taken as the D call from the table, unchecked against the DNA. TRBV21-1 is deemed a pseudogene. This CDR3 region has 15 residues.

This rearrangement joins TRBV3-1 (or the pseudogene TRBV3-2) to TRBJ1-2, with 7 bases lining up with TRBD1. CDR1 and CDR2 (germline): LGHDT, YNNKEL (reference sequence). V lost 4 bases, J lost 8 bases, and 7 bases stayed unmatched. The CDR3 has 13 residues. The CDR3 DNA is TGTGCCAGCAGCCCTATTCGACAGGGCGGCTACACCTTC. Its protein product is CASSPIRQGGYTF.

This chain joins TRBV25-1 and TRBJ2-7; D is uncertain. Trimming cost V 8 bases and J 4 bases, with 9 bases left between them. The germline V gene has CDR1 MGHDK and CDR2 SYGVNS. The CDR3 runs to 11 residues. CDR3 loop: CASGTSYEQYF. The CDR3 DNA reads as TGTGCCAGCGGCACCTCTTACGAGCAGTACTTC.

The chain has TRBV5-1 and TRBJ1-2; the D gene is possibly TRBD1 (5 bases). The CDR3 contains 14 residues. Per the germline V gene, CDR1 is SGHRS and CDR2 is YFSETQ. V lost 0 bases, J lost 5 bases, and 11 bases lay in between. The CDR3 DNA follows: TGCGCCAGCAGCTTGGGACAGCCGGCTTATGGCTACACCTTC. It encodes CASSLGQPAYGYTF.